Each of the 26 T cell receptor beta chains below was sequenced from the same sample in a study of circulating and synovial CD4+ cells in juvenile arthritis. The table came from immunoSEQ multiplex PCR; TCRdb's copy has only in-frame clones and leaves some out. This sample yields about 30,000 clones, of which just under 95% are seen a single time; about 3.1% belongs to the top ten. What was sequenced was CD4+ T cells from blood. The receptors derive from a human donor with juvenile idiopathic arthritis.

The chain's CDR3 is CASSLLNQPQHF. In nucleotides, the CDR3 is TGTGCCAGCAGTTTACTCAATCAGCCCCAGCATTTT. The chain couples TRBV28 to TRBJ1-5, with D unclear. CDR1 and CDR2 from the germline V gene are MDHEN and SYDVKM. This CDR3 has 12 residues. V lost 2 bases and J lost 3, with 2 bases in between.

The chain carries TRBV5-1 and TRBJ1-2; 7 bases line up with TRBD1. This CDR3 has 14 amino acids. Germline values: CDR1 SGHRS, CDR2 YFSETQ. With V trimmed by 4 bases and J by 4 bases, 7 bases remained unmatched. DNA for the CDR3: TGCGCCAGCAGCCCCGGACAGGATGCCTATGGCTACACCTTC. This translates into CASSPGQDAYGYTF. The whole variable domain, remainder taken from reference TRBV5-1 and TRBJ1-2, is KAGVTQTPRYLIKTRGQQVTLSCSPISGHRSVSWYQQTPGQGLQFLFEYFSETQRNKGNFPGRFSGRQFSNSRSEMNVSTLELGDSALYLCASSPGQDAYGYTFGSGTRLTVV.

The chain links TRBV19 to TRBJ1-1, with 8 bases aligning to TRBD1. The V gene's germline CDR1 is LNHDA and CDR2 SQIVND (reference sequence). The CDR3 contains 14 residues. After removal of 6 bases from V and 5 bases from J, the junction contained 8 bases not matched to a gene. CDR3 sequence (DNA): TGTGCCAGTAGCATCCAGGGGGCGCGGACTGAAGCTTTCTTT. Protein product: CASSIQGARTEAFF.

For the CDR3, the DNA is TGCAGCGCCCAGACAGGGTCCTACGAGCAGTACTTC. It specifies CSAQTGSYEQYF. V is TRBV29-1 and J is TRBJ2-7; 7 nucleotides match TRBD1. The V gene's germline CDR1 is SQVTM and CDR2 ANQGSEA. The CDR3 has 12 residues. J gave up 1 base and V 7 bases, and 4 bases lay outside the gene matches.

The J gene is TRBJ2-1, the V gene TRBV27, with D perhaps matching TRBD1 (5 bases). This CDR3 contains 16 residues. Germline loops: CDR1 MNHEY, CDR2 SMNVEV (reference sequence). The ends were cut back, 8 bases at V and 0 bases at J, with 17 bases in the middle. In nucleotides, the CDR3 is TGTGCCAGCCAGCGCCGGGTTGACAGCTCCTACAATGAGCAGTTCTTC. Amino acid sequence: CASQRRVDSSYNEQFF.

The chain combines TRBV20-1 with TRBJ1-2; D gene unclear. Deletions cut 3 bases from V and 8 bases from J, with 7 bases between. Germline V lookup: CDR1 DFQATT, CDR2 SNEGSKA (reference sequence). This CDR3 is built from 10 residues. The CDR3 region is CSASTVGYTF. The CDR3 DNA reads as TGCAGTGCTAGTACTGTGGGCTACACCTTC.

The sample holds one count of this clone. This chain links TRBV5-4 with TRBJ2-7, with TRBD1 as a possible D gene (7 bases). V was pared by 3 bases and J by 5 bases, with 12 bases between. The CDR3 is made up of 13 amino acids. Germline assignment: CDR1 SGHNT and CDR2 YYREEE (reference sequence). The CDR3 coding sequence is TGTGCCAGCAGCTCCAGGGGGGTCGACGAGCAGTACTTC. The encoded protein is CASSSRGVDEQYF.

The J gene is TRBJ2-5, the V gene TRBV5-1, with D possibly TRBD1 on 5 matching bases. The J call may be in error: the DNA end matches TRBJ2-7 better. Germline CDR1 and CDR2: SGHRS and YFSETQ. The CDR3 sequence is 13 residues long. The CDR3 nucleotides are TGCGCCAGCAGCACTGACAGCACCTACGAGCAGTACTTC. Protein sequence: CASSTDSTYEQYF.

V is TRBV7-2 and J is TRBJ2-7; D possibly corresponds to TRBD2 (5 bases). The CDR3 consists of 13 residues. The germline V gene encodes CDR1 SGHTA and CDR2 FQGNSA. Between the trimmed V and J ends, which lost 1 base and 5 bases, there was a span of 9 bases. The CDR3 reads CASSLGVGNEQYF. DNA for the CDR3: TGTGCCAGCAGCTTAGGGGTCGGGAACGAGCAGTACTTC.

This sequence joins TRBV7-9 and TRBJ2-1; D may be TRBD1 or TRBD2 (9 bases each). Germline CDR1 is SEHNR and CDR2 is FQNEAQ (reference sequence). CDR3 size: 19 residues. Trimming took off 5 bases at V and 6 bases at J, with 29 bases between the two ends. The CDR3 here is CASSPQGAGSGRLLNEQFF. The CDR3 nucleotides read TGTGCCAGCAGCCCACAGGGGGCCGGGAGCGGGAGGCTTCTCAATGAGCAGTTCTTC.

The chain links TRBV15 to TRBJ2-6; tentative D call: TRBD1 (6 bases). The V and J ends lost 5 bases and 2 bases respectively, with 25 bases between them. Germline CDR1 reads LNHNV; CDR2 reads YYDKDF (reference sequence). This CDR3 has 20 residues. The CDR3 bases are TGTGCCACCAGCGGGCTGTCGACAGGTCGGAATCGAGCTGGGGCCAACGTCCTGACTTTC. Translated, it gives CATSGLSTGRNRAGANVLTF. The whole variable domain, filled in from reference TRBV15 and TRBJ2-6, reads DAMVIQNPRYQVTQFGKPVTLSCSQTLNHNVMYWYQQKSSQAPKLLFHYYDKDFNNEADTPDNFQSRRPNTSFCFLDIRSPGLGDTAMYLCATSGLSTGRNRAGANVLTFGAGSRLTVL.

CDR3 loop: CASRTLAGGDEQYF. The CDR3, as DNA: TGTGCCAGCAGGACCCTAGCGGGAGGGGACGAGCAGTACTTC. The chain employs TRBV28 and TRBJ2-7; 12 nucleotides align to TRBD2. Trimming took 6 bases from V and 5 from J; bases not matched to a gene: 5. Germline CDR1 is MDHEN and CDR2 is SYDVKM. CDR3 size: 14 residues.

The CDR3 here is CASGLGLAKNIQYF. DNA for the CDR3: TGTGCCAGTGGATTAGGACTAGCCAAAAACATTCAGTACTTC. The chain combines TRBV19 with TRBJ2-4; tentatively, D is TRBD2 (5 bases). CDR1 and CDR2 (germline): LNHDA, SQIVND (reference sequence). Trimming removed 8 bases at V and 0 bases at J, with 11 bases between. The CDR3 has 14 residues. Based on the CDR3 plus reference TRBV19 and TRBJ2-4, the full variable domain is DGGITQSPKYLFRKEGQNVTLSCEQNLNHDAMYWYRQDPGQGLRLIYYSQIVNDFQKGDIAEGYSVSREKKESFPLTVTSAQKNPTAFYLCASGLGLAKNIQYFGAGTRLSVL.

This chain uses TRBV18 with TRBJ2-1, with 9 bases aligning to TRBD2. This CDR3 is built from 15 residues. Looked up from germline, CDR1 is KGHSH and CDR2 is LQKENI. Trimming removed 0 bases from V and 5 bases from J; junction bases left unmatched: 2. CDR3 residues: CASSPPASGNNEQFF. CDR3 DNA sequence: TGTGCCAGCTCACCACCGGCTAGCGGGAACAATGAGCAGTTCTTC.

The J gene is TRBJ1-2, the V gene TRBV27; 8 nucleotides agree with TRBD1. J lost 4 bases, V lost 4 bases, and 5 bases had no gene match. Germline CDR1 and CDR2: MNHEY and SMNVEV (reference sequence). The CDR3 is 14 residues long. Here the CDR3 reads CASSSTGEGYGYTF. The CDR3 region has the DNA TGTGCCAGCAGTTCGACAGGGGAAGGCTATGGCTACACCTTC.

To note about this clone: Sequence at one end of the junction differs from germline and may be a read error. Additional DNA sequences in this sample encode the identical CDR3. V gene TRBV6-6 combines with J gene TRBJ2-7; the match to TRBD1 covers 11 bases. This CDR3 is 15 amino acids long. Per the germline V gene, CDR1 is MNHNY and CDR2 is SVGAGI (reference sequence). The CDR3 nucleotides read TGTGCCAGCAGATCTCCGGGACAGGGGGTCTACGAGCAGTATTTC. It specifies CASRSPGQGVYEQYF.

This clone appeared a single time. V usage is TRBV30 and J usage is TRBJ2-2; TRBD2 agrees at 11 bases. The CDR3 length is 18 residues. Trimming removed 4 bases from V and 1 base from J; junction bases left unmatched: 11. The V gene's germline CDR1 is GTSNPN and CDR2 SVGIG (reference sequence). CDR3 nucleotide sequence: TGTGCCTGGATTCCCGGGACTAGCGGACGGAAGAACACCGGGGAGCTGTTTTTT. Translated: CAWIPGTSGRKNTGELFF. Full variable domain (outside the CDR3, taken from reference TRBV30 and TRBJ2-2): SQTIHQWPATLVQPVGSPLSLECTVEGTSNPNLYWYRQAAGRGLQLLFYSVGIGQISSEVPQNLSASRPQDRQFILSSKKLLLSDSGFYLCAWIPGTSGRKNTGELFFGEGSRLTVL.

This clone showed up just once. The chain couples TRBV28 to TRBJ2-2; D is perhaps TRBD1 (6 bases). V dropped 8 bases and J dropped 4 bases, with 14 bases sitting between them. Germline lookup yields CDR1 MDHEN and CDR2 SYDVKM. The CDR3 contains 14 residues. This CDR3 is CASGPGQPTGELFF. The CDR3 DNA follows: TGTGCCAGCGGTCCTGGACAGCCCACCGGGGAGCTGTTTTTT. The entire variable domain, with the rest obtained from reference TRBV28 and TRBJ2-2, is as follows: DVKVTQSSRYLVKRTGEKVFLECVQDMDHENMFWYRQDPGLGLRLIYFSYDVKMKEKGDIPEGYSVSREKKERFSLILESASTNQTSMYLCASGPGQPTGELFFGEGSRLTVL.

The count of this clone is one. The CDR3 region has the DNA TGCGCCAGCAGCCTTCTCACCGGGACAGGGCACTGGGTGACCCAGTACTTC. Its translation is CASSLLTGTGHWVTQYF. The chain links TRBV4-1 to TRBJ2-5; 9 bases fit TRBD1. This CDR3 has 17 amino acids. Germline CDR1 MGHRA, CDR2 YSYEKL. Trimming removed 4 bases from V and 7 bases from J; junction bases left unmatched: 16.

The V gene is TRBV9, the J gene TRBJ1-5, with D tentatively TRBD1 (5 bases). CDR1 and CDR2 (germline): SGDLS, YYNGEE. This CDR3 contains 16 residues. V gave up 0 bases and J gave up 0 bases, with 10 bases separating them. Here the CDR3 reads CASSVGGTDSNQPQHF. CDR3 nucleotide sequence: TGTGCCAGCAGCGTAGGAGGGACTGATAGCAATCAGCCCCAGCATTTT. Full variable domain (rest looked up from reference TRBV9 and TRBJ1-5): DSGVTQTPKHLITATGQRVTLRCSPRSGDLSVYWYQQSLDQGLQFLIQYYNGEERAKGNILERFSAQQFPDLHSELNLSSLELGDSALYFCASSVGGTDSNQPQHFGDGTRLSIL.

The CDR3 DNA reads as TGTGCCAGCAGTTCCTACGGGGGATCACGTGAGCTGTTTTTT. Protein sequence: CASSSYGGSRELFF. The chain couples TRBV6-6 to TRBJ2-2, with D tentatively TRBD2 (6 bases). The CDR3 is made up of 14 amino acids. Germline lookup yields CDR1 MNHNY and CDR2 SVGAGI (reference sequence). The V end was cut by 4 bases, the J end by 11 bases, with 17 bases between.

The chain couples TRBV5-1 to TRBJ2-7; D possibly corresponds to TRBD2 (6 bases). Between the trimmed V and J ends, which lost 2 bases and 3 bases, there was a span of 15 bases. Germline CDR1 reads SGHRS; CDR2 reads YFSETQ. The CDR3 is 15 residues long. The CDR3 sequence: CASSLDSGRFYEQYF. In DNA form, the CDR3 reads TGCGCCAGCAGCTTAGATAGCGGCAGATTCTACGAGCAGTACTTC. Drawing the rest from reference TRBV5-1 and TRBJ2-7, the complete variable domain is KAGVTQTPRYLIKTRGQQVTLSCSPISGHRSVSWYQQTPGQGLQFLFEYFSETQRNKGNFPGRFSGRQFSNSRSEMNVSTLELGDSALYLCASSLDSGRFYEQYFGPGTRLTVT.

With regard to this clone: The same CDR3 arises from other DNA sequences in this sample as well. J is TRBJ2-5 and V is TRBV25-1, with 10 bases aligning to TRBD1. The CDR3 is made up of 17 amino acids. CDR1 MGHDK and CDR2 SYGVNS come from the germline V gene. The junction had 13 bases not matched to a gene; V was cut back by 4 bases and J by 5 bases. The CDR3 nucleotides are TGTGCCAGCAGTGGAGGCGGAGGACAGGGGGGTACGGAGACCCAGTACTTC. This encodes CASSGGGGQGGTETQYF.

The chain recombines TRBV29-1 with TRBJ2-1; TRBD2 might be the D (6 bases). V was shortened by 7 bases and J by 4 bases, with 11 bases between the two germline ends. The CDR3 loop spans 12 amino acids. Germline loops: CDR1 SQVTM, CDR2 ANQGSEA. As DNA, the CDR3 is TGCAGCGGCTCCGGGACTTACAATGAGCAGTTCTTC. It is translated as CSGSGTYNEQFF.

This sequence joins TRBV19 and TRBJ1-5; no definite D call. The CDR3 length is 12 residues. The V end was cut by 4 bases, the J end by 6 bases, with 7 bases between. The germline CDR1 and CDR2 sequences are LNHDA and SQIVND (reference sequence). The CDR3, as DNA: TGTGCCAGTAGTACGCAGGCTCAGCCCCAGCATTTT. This translates into CASSTQAQPQHF.

Here the CDR3 DNA reads TGTGCCAGCAGCGTAGTCGCGGGACAAGAGACCCAGTACTTC. It encodes CASSVVAGQETQYF. J is TRBJ2-5 and V is TRBV9; D possibly corresponds to TRBD2 (6 bases). V lost 0 bases to trimming and J lost 2 bases, with 8 bases between them. The CDR3 consists of 14 residues. Germline values: CDR1 SGDLS, CDR2 YYNGEE.